This T cell receptor (beta chain) was obtained from a study of B cell selection in AIRE deficiency. Regarding the study as a whole: Patient Tconv and Treg cells showed healthy-like TCRBV usage, CDR3 length, diversity. Shorter CDR3s marked shared Treg sequences, biased toward few non-templated insertions.

Sequencing was performed with immunoSEQ multiplex PCR; in TCRdb, only in-frame clones are kept and a portion is missing. The sample carries under 30,000 clones, around 97% recorded once. Conventional CD4 T cells were sorted as CD4+CD127+ cells. As regards this clone: Its antigen is as yet unknown.

Sequenced sample: conventional CD4+ T cells sorted from PBMCs. This TCR was recovered from a human donor with AIRE deficiency.

The CDR3 loop is CAIKTPLTDTQYF. The CDR3 DNA reads TGTGCCATCAAGACTCCCCTCACAGATACGCAGTATTTT. The chain couples TRBV10-3 to TRBJ2-3; no reliable D call. Per germline, CDR1 ENHRY and CDR2 SYGVKD. The CDR3 is 13 residues long. V lost 7 bases and J lost 2, with 10 bases in between.